The clone carrying this T cell receptor (beta chain) was found many times. Its antigen is unidentified. The data derive from a study of glioma-infiltrating T cells. Whole-study results and caveats: Tissue-blood divergence was below expectation in non-neoplastic patients, above in gliomas. CDR3 overlap between tissue and blood was very small.

Amplification of TCR alpha and beta CDR3 regions from RNA used iRepertoire nested multiplex PCR. Tissue mRNA or PBMC total RNA, about 95-450 ng, went into one-step reverse transcription and amplification. Each CDR3 protein gets one entry after TCRdb re-called the multiplex PCR reads with MiXCR. The table includes roughly 200,000 distinct CDR3 sequences, roughly 32% detected once. The source is a human donor with low-grade glioma or glioblastoma, undergoing nonglioma brain surgery, or in good health (not recorded which). The material sequenced was glioma tissue, nonneoplastic brain tissue, or PBMCs (not recorded which).

The CDR3 is CASGNYYEQYF. The CDR3, as DNA: TGTGCCAGCGGAAATTACTACGAGCAGTACTTC. The V and J genes are TRBV14 and TRBJ2-7; D is uncertain. CDR1 is SGHDN and CDR2 is FVKESK in the germline V gene. The V and J ends lost 8 bases and 3 bases respectively, with 8 bases between them. The CDR3 runs 11 residues.